This TCR beta chain is drawn from a study of vaccination and CD4 T cells after COVID-19. Study details: Blood was drawn a median roughly 66 days post second dose, range 14 to 241. Overlapping spike peptides of SARS-CoV-2, HCoV-NL63, HCoV-OC43 and HCoV-229E stimulated the cells. Whole-study findings and limits: The study found that a median approximately 90% of reactive clones in convalescent patients appeared only post-vaccination.

Treatment of the sample: 10-day PBMC culture with coronavirus spike peptide pools or control peptides (ViraFEST assay). Harvesting of the unexposed donor's CD4+ T cells predated the COVID-19 pandemic (2011-2018). Scientists ran DNA taken from cultured CD4+ T cells through the Oncomine TCR Beta short-read assay for sequencing. MiXCR, applied by TCRdb to the PCR reads, yields one record per CDR3 protein. Of under 8,500 distinct CDR3 sequences in the sample, 45% to 60% were seen once. Turning to this clonotype: The antigen is not known.

Sequencing was performed on CD4+ T cells from blood, cultured in vitro. The clonotype was recovered from a human donor in good health.

The CDR3, as DNA: TGTGCCAGCAGCTTGGAACTAGCGGGGGGGCACGAGCAGTTCTTC. Its protein product is CASSLELAGGHEQFF. The gene calls are TRBV7-2 and TRBJ2-1, with 13 bases aligning to TRBD2. This CDR3 comprises 15 residues. After removal of 3 bases from V and 10 bases from J, the junction contained 6 bases not matched to a gene. Looked up from germline, CDR1 is SGHTA and CDR2 is FQGNSA.